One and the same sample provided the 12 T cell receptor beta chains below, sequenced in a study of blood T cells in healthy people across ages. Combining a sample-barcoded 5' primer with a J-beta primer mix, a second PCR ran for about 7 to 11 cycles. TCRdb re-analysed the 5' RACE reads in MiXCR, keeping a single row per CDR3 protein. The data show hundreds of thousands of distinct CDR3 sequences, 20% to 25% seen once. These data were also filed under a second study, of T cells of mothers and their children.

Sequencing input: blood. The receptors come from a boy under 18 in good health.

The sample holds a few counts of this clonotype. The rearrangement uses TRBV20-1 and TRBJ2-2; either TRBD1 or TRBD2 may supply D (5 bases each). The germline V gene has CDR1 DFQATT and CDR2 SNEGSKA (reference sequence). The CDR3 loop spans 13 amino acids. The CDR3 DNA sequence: TGCAGCCTGGGGGTTCCTGGGACCGGGGAGCTGTTTTTT. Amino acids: CSLGVPGTGELFF.

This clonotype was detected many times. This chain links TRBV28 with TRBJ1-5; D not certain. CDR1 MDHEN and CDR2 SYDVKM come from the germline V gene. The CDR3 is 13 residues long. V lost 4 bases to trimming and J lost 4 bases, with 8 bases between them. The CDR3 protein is CASSWTGNQPQHF. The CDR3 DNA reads TGTGCCAGCAGTTGGACGGGGAATCAGCCCCAGCATTTT.

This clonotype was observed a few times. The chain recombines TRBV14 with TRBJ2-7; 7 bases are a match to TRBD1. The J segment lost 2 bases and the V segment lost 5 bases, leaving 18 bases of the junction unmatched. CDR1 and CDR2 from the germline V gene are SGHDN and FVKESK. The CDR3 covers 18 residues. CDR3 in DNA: TGTGCCAGCAGCAAAAGACAGGGCCCGTCGACACAAACCTACGAGCAGTACTTC. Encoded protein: CASSKRQGPSTQTYEQYF.

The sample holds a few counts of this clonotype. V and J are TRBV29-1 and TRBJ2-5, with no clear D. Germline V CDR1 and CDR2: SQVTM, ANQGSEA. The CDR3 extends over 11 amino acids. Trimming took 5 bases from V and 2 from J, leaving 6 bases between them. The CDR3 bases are TGCAGCGTTTGGTATCAAGAGACCCAGTACTTC. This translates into CSVWYQETQYF.

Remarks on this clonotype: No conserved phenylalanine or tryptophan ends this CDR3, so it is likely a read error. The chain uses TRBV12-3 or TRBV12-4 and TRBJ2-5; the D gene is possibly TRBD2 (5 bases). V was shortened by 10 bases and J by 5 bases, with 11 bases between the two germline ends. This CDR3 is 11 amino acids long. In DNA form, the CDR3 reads TGTGCCATAATGAGAGGGGAGACCCAGTACTCC. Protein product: CAIMRGETQYS.

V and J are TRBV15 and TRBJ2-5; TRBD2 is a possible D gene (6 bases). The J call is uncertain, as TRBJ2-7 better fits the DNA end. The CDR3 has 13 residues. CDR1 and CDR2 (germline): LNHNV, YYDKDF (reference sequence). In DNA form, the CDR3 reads TGTGCCACCAGCAGAGGACTAGCCTACGAGCAGTACTTC. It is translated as CATSRGLAYEQYF.

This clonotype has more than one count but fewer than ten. In DNA form, the CDR3 reads TGTGCCAGCAGTAGTCTCGGGACAGGGCAAAACATTCAGTACTTC. Encoded protein: CASSSLGTGQNIQYF. The chain uses TRBV27 and TRBJ2-4; 9 positions match TRBD1. After removal of 5 bases from V and 5 bases from J, the junction contained 7 bases not matched to a gene. Germline V gene data show CDR1 as MNHEY and CDR2 as SMNVEV (reference sequence). The CDR3 loop spans 15 amino acids.

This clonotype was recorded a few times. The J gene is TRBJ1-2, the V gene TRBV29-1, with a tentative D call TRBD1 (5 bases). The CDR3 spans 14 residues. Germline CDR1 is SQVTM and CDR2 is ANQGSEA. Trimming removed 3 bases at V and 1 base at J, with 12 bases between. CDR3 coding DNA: TGCAGCGTTGAGTCGGGGGAAAGTAACTATGGCTACACCTTC. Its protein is CSVESGESNYGYTF.

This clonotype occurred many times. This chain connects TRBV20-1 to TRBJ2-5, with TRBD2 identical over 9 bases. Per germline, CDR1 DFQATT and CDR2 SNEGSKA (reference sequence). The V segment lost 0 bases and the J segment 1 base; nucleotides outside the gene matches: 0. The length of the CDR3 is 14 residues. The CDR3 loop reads CSAREAGGQETQYF. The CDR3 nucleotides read TGCAGTGCTAGAGAAGCGGGAGGCCAAGAGACCCAGTACTTC.

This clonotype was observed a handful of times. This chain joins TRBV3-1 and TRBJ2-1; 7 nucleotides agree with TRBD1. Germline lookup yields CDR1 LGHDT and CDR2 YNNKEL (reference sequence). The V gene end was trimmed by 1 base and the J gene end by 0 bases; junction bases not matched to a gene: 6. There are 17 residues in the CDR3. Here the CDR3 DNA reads TGTGCCAGCAGCCAAGTCGAGACAGGGCGCTCCTACAATGAGCAGTTCTTC. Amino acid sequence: CASSQVETGRSYNEQFF.

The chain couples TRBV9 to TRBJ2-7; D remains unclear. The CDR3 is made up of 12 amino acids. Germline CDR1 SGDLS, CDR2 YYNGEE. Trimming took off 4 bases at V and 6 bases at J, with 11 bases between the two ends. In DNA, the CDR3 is TGTGCCAGCAGCTCCGCCCACATCGAGCAGTACTTC. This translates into CASSSAHIEQYF.

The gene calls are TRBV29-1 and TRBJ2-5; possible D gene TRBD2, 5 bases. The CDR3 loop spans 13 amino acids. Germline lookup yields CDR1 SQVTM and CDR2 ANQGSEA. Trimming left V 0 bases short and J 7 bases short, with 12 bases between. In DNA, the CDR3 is TGCAGCGTTGAAGAACAAGTCCGGGGGACCCAGTACTTC. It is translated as CSVEEQVRGTQYF.